The source of this T cell receptor (beta chain) is a study of blood T cell repertoires in COVID-19. Study-level information: Specimens from acute and convalescent COVID-19 originated in the United States, Italy and Spain. T cells, B-cell-depleted T cells, or PBMCs supplied cDNA or gDNA.

The CDR3 loop spans 13 amino acids. Germline V lookup: CDR1 SGHTA, CDR2 FQGTGA. V shed 1 base and J shed 3 bases, with 7 bases lying between them. As concerns this clone: At the DNA level, this CDR3 is encoded by other sequences in the same sample as well.

Repertoires were generated with immunoSEQ multiplex PCR, while TCRdb's copy carries only in-frame clones and drops some. The sample records about 140,000 clones, around 86% being singletons. Sequencing input: peripheral blood. V and J are TRBV7-3 and TRBJ2-7; D gene unclear. This clonotype was sampled from a human donor in a cohort sampled during active COVID-19. CDR3 sequence: CASSLRRGYEQYF. As DNA, the CDR3 is TGTGCCAGCAGCTTAAGACGCGGCTACGAGCAGTACTTC. Looking up the rest from reference TRBV7-3 and TRBJ2-7 gives the full variable domain: GAGVSQTPSNKVTEKGKYVELRCDPISGHTALYWYRQSLGQGPEFLIYFQGTGAADDSGLPNDRFFAVRPEGSVSTLKIQRTERGDSAVYLCASSLRRGYEQYFGPGTRLTVT.